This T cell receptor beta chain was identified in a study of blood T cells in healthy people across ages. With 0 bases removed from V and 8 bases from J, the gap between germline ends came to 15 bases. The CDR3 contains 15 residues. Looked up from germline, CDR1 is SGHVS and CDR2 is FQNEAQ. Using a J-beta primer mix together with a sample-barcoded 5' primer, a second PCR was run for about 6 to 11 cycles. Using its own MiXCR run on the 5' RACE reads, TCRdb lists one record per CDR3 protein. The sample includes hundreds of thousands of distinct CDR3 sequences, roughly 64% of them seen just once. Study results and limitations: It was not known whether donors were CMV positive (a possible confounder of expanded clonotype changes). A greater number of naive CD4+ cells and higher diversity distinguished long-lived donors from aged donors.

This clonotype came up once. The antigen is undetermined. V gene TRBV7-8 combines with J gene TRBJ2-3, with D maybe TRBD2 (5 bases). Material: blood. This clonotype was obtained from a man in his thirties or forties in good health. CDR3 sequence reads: CASSLAPGKTGTQYF. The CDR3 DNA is TGTGCCAGCAGCTTAGCGCCCGGGAAAACTGGTACGCAGTATTTT.